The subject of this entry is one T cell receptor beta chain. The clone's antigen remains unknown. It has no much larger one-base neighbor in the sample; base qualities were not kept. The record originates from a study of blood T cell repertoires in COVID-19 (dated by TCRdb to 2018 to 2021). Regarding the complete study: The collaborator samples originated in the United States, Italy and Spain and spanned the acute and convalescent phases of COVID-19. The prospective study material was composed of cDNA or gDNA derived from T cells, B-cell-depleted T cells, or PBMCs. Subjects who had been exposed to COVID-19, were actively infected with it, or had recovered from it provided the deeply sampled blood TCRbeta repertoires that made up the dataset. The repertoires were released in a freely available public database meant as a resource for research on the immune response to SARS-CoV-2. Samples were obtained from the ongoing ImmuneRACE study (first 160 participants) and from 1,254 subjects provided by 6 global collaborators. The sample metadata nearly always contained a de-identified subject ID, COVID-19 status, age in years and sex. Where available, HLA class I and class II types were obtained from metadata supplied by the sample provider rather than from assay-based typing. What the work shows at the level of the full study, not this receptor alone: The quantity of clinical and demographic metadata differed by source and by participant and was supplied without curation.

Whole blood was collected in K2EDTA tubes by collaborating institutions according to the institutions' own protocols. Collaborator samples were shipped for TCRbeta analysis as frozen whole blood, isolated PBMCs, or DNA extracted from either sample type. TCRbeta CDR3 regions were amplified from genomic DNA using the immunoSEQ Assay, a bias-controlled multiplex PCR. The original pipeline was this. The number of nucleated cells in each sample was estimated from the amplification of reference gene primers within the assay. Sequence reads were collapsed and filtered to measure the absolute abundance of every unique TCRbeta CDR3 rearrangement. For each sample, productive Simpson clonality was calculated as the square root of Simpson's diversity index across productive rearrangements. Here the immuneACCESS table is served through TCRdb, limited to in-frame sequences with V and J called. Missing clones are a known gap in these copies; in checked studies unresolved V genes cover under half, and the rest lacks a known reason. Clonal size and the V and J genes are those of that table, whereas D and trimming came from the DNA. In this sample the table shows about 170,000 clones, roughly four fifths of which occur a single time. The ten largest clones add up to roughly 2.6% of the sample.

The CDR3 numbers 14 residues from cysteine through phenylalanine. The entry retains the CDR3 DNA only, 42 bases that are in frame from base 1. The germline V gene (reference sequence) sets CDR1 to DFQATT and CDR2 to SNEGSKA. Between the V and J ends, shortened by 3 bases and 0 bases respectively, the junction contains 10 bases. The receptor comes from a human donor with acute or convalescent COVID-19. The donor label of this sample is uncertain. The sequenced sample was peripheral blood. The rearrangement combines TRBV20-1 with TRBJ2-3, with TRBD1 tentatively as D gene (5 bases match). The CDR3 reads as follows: CSASSRVSTDTQYF. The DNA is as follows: TGCAGTGCTAGTAGCAGGGTGAGCACAGATACGCAGTATTTT.